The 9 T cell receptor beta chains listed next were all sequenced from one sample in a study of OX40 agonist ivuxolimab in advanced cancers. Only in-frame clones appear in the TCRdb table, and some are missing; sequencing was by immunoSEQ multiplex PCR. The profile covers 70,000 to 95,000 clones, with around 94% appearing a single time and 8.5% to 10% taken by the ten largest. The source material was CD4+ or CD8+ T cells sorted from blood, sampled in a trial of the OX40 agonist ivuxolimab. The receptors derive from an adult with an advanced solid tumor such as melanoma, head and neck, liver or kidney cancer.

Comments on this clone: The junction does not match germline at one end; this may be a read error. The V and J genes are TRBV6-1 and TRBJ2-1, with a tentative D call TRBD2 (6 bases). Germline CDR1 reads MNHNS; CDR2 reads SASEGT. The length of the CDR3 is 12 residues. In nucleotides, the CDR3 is TGTGCCAGCAGTGAGTTAGCGGAAGAGCTGTTCTTC. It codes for CASSELAEELFF.

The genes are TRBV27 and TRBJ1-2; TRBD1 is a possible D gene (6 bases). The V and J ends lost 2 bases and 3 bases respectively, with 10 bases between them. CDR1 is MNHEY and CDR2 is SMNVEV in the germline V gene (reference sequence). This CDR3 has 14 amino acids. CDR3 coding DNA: TGTGCCAGCAGTTTAAGGGAGGGGGACTATGGCTACACCTTC. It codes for CASSLREGDYGYTF.

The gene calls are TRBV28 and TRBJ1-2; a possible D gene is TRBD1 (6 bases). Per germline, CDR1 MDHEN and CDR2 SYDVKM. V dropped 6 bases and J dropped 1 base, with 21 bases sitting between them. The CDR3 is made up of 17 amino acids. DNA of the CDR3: TGTGCCAGCAGGCACCAAAACAGGGTGGGGGTTAACTATGGCTACACCTTC. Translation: CASRHQNRVGVNYGYTF.

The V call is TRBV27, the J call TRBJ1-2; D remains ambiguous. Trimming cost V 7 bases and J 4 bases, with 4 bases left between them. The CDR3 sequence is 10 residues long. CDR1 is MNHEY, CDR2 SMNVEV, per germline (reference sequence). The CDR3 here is CASIAYGYTF. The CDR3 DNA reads TGTGCCAGCATCGCCTATGGCTACACCTTC.

The CDR3 nucleotides read TGTGCCAGCAGTCGGCAGGCCACCTGGGGCGAGCAGTACTTC. It translates to CASSRQATWGEQYF. The genes are TRBV28 and TRBJ2-7; D is undetermined. The germline CDR1 and CDR2 sequences are MDHEN and SYDVKM. Trimming stripped 5 bases from V and 6 bases from J, with 17 bases between. There are 14 residues in the CDR3.

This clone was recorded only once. CDR3: CASSDGSGTGNYGYTF. CDR3 nucleotides: TGTGCCAGCAGCGACGGATCCGGGACAGGGAACTATGGCTACACCTTC. The rearrangement joins TRBV27 to TRBJ1-2, with 9 bases lining up with TRBD1. This CDR3 comprises 16 residues. The germline gives CDR1 MNHEY, CDR2 SMNVEV (reference sequence). Trimming cost V 6 bases and J 2 bases; bases outside gene matches: 10.

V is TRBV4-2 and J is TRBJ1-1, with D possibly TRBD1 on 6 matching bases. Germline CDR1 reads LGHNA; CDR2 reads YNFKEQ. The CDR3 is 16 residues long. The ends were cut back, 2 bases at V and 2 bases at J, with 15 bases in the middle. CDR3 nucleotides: TGTGCCAGCAGCCAACCCCCGGGACACTCAAACACTGAAGCTTTCTTT. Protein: CASSQPPGHSNTEAFF.

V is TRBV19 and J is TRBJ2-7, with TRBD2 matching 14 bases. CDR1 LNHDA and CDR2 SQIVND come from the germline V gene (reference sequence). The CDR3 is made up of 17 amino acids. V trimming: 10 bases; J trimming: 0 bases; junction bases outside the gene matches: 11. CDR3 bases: TGTGCCACCACGGGGCTGACTAGCGGGAGGGACTCCTACGAGCAGTACTTC. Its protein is CATTGLTSGRDSYEQYF. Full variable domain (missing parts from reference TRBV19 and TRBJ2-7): DGGITQSPKYLFRKEGQNVTLSCEQNLNHDAMYWYRQDPGQGLRLIYYSQIVNDFQKGDIAEGYSVSREKKESFPLTVTSAQKNPTAFYLCATTGLTSGRDSYEQYFGPGTRLTVT.

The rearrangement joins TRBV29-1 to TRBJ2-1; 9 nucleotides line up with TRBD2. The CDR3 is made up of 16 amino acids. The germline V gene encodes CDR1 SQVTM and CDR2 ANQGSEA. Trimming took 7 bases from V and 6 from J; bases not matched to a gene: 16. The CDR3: CSAQMSVTSGSNEQFF. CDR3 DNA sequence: TGCAGCGCCCAAATGTCCGTCACTAGCGGGTCCAATGAGCAGTTCTTC.